Below are 6 T cell receptor beta chains sequenced from a single sample in a study of sequential checkpoint blockade in melanoma. Regarding treatment: randomized to nivolumab then ipilimumab (arm A) or the reverse (arm B). This table comes from immunoSEQ multiplex PCR, and its TCRdb copy is limited to in-frame clones, with some not included. The sample lists approximately 13,000 clones; 65% to 75% were seen once. The sequenced sample was CD8+ T cells sorted from blood (inferred from file names), obtained from a patient given nivolumab and ipilimumab in sequence. These receptors all come from a human donor with melanoma.

This rearrangement joins TRBV2 to TRBJ1-1; 9 positions agree with TRBD1. J lost 5 bases, V lost 1 base, and 5 bases had no gene match. The CDR3 totals 15 residues. The germline V gene has CDR1 SNHLY and CDR2 FYNNEI. CDR3 bases: TGTGCCAGCAGTGAAGAGGACAGGGGAGATACTGAAGCTTTCTTT. Translating it yields CASSEEDRGDTEAFF.

V gene TRBV29-1 combines with J gene TRBJ2-1, with TRBD2 matching 7 bases. Trimming cost V 6 bases and J 7 bases; bases outside gene matches: 9. Looked up from germline, CDR1 is SQVTM and CDR2 is ANQGSEA. The CDR3 spans 13 residues. The CDR3 protein is CSVPGTIENEQFF. The CDR3 coding sequence is TGCAGCGTGCCCGGGACTATCGAAAATGAGCAGTTCTTC.

This clone has just a few counts. V gene TRBV5-5 combines with J gene TRBJ2-7; possibly TRBD2 for D (6 bases). V dropped 4 bases and J dropped 2 bases, with 25 bases sitting between them. The CDR3 consists of 18 residues. Germline CDR1 is SGHKS and CDR2 is YYEKEE (reference sequence). CDR3 DNA: TGTGCCAGCAGCCCGGGTATTAGTGGGGACTGGGAGACCTACGAGCAGTACGTC. It yields the protein CASSPGISGDWETYEQYV.

Comments on this clone: At one end the junction does not follow the germline gene, possibly because of a read error. The chain carries TRBV7-7 and TRBJ2-1, with 10 bases fitting TRBD2. The V gene's germline CDR1 is SSHAT and CDR2 FNYEAQ (reference sequence). The CDR3 runs to 14 residues. The CDR3 bases are TGTGCTAGCAGCCGAGCGGGAGGGCCGAATGAGCAGTTCTTC. Translated, it gives CASSRAGGPNEQFF.

V usage is TRBV29-1 and J usage is TRBJ2-1; 7 bases line up with TRBD2. The V gene end was trimmed by 4 bases and the J gene end by 7 bases; junction bases not matched to a gene: 7. Germline CDR1 SQVTM, CDR2 ANQGSEA. The CDR3 extends over 13 amino acids. The CDR3 is CSVARGLSNEQFF. The CDR3 DNA reads TGCAGCGTTGCGAGGGGACTAAGTAATGAGCAGTTCTTC.

The chain couples TRBV7-9 to TRBJ2-7; perhaps TRBD2 as D (5 bases). With 5 bases removed from V and 2 bases from J, the gap between germline ends came to 16 bases. CDR1 and CDR2 (germline): SEHNR, FQNEAQ (reference sequence). CDR3 length: 15 amino acids. The CDR3 sequence is CASSVRSGIAYEQYF. The CDR3 DNA follows: TGTGCCAGCAGCGTCAGGTCCGGGATTGCCTACGAGCAGTACTTC.